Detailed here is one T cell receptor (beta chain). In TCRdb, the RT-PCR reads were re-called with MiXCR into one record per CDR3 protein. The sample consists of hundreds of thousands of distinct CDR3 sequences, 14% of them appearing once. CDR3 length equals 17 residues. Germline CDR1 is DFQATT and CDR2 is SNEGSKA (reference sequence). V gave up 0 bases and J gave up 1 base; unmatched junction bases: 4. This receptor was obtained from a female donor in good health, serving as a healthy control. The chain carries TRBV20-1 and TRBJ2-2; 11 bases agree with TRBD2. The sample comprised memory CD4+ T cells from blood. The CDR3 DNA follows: TGCAGTGCTAGAGATGACGGGACTAGCGGGAACACCGGGGAGCTGTTTTTT. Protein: CSARDDGTSGNTGELFF.